This T cell receptor beta chain is from a study of blood T cell repertoires in COVID-19. At the level of the study: COVID-19 samples, acute and convalescent, were from the United States, Italy and Spain.

The CDR3 covers 16 residues. Germline V gene data show CDR1 as SGHNT and CDR2 as YYREEE (reference sequence). The junction had 2 bases not matched to a gene; V was cut back by 3 bases and J by 0 bases. TCRdb keeps only in-frame clones here, not all; method: immunoSEQ multiplex PCR. This sample has 120,000 to 150,000 clones, with around 91% found just once. This receptor was taken from a man aged 18 to 30 with COVID-19, enrolled during active disease. The chain has TRBV5-4 and TRBJ2-3; 12 positions match TRBD2. Sequenced material: peripheral blood. The DNA of the CDR3 is TGTGCCAGCAGCTCGGGACTAGCGGGTAGCACAGATACGCAGTATTTT. Its protein product is CASSSGLAGSTDTQYF.